This T cell receptor beta chain was observed in a study of blood T cells in healthy people across ages. Study information: When template switching was applied, about one barcoded beta molecule was captured per two T cells.

It was with a sample-barcoded 5' primer and a J-beta primer mix that a second PCR of roughly 7 to 12 cycles was run. TCRdb used MiXCR to reprocess the 5' RACE reads, holding one entry per CDR3 protein. Here the sample spans 1.2 million to 1.5 million distinct CDR3 sequences, roughly 40% being singletons. Peripheral blood was drawn, around 9.5 milliliters per donor. Isolation recovered at least 7 million PBMCs from every sample. In germline, CDR1 is SQVTM, CDR2 ANQGSEA. This CDR3 has 13 residues. V lost 0 bases, J lost 10 bases, and 15 bases lay in between. Sequenced sample: blood. This receptor was obtained from a woman aged 18-30 years in good health. The chain joins TRBV29-1 to TRBJ1-2; D possibly corresponds to TRBD1 (5 bases). The CDR3: CSVEDIRGDDYTF. The CDR3, as DNA: TGCAGCGTTGAAGATATACGAGGGGATGACTACACCTTC.